This TCR beta chain stems from a study of beta chain features in type 1 diabetes. Study results and limitations: Using cDNA template may skew counts toward highly expressing activated cells.

Isolated RNA was reverse transcribed in full, so expressed TCRB transcripts were sequenced. Generated by immunoSEQ multiplex PCR, the TCRdb table keeps only in-frame clones and is missing some. The sample holds under 450,000 clones; roughly 13% are singletons and the top ten take 0.03% to 0.04%. The CDR3 consists of 11 residues. The germline gives CDR1 DFQATT, CDR2 SNEGSKA (reference sequence). V dropped 5 bases and J dropped 8 bases, with 12 bases sitting between them. With respect to this clone: Its antigen is still unknown.

The rearrangement joins TRBV20-1 to TRBJ1-2; D call uncertain. The receptor was derived from a man younger than 40 in good health. Sequencing was done on a sample of naive CD4+ T cells from blood. CDR3 nucleotides: TGCAGTGCTGGGTTTCTGGGGGGCTACACCTTC. Translated, it gives CSAGFLGGYTF.